The source of this T cell receptor (beta chain) is a study of blood T cell repertoires in COVID-19 (dated by TCRdb to the early 2020s). For the study in its entirety: Collaborator samples came from the United States, Italy and Spain and covered acute and convalescent phases of COVID-19. The material from the prospective study consisted of cDNA or gDNA derived from T cells, B-cell-depleted T cells, or PBMCs. The dataset comprised deeply sampled blood TCRbeta repertoires from subjects exposed to, actively infected with, or recovered from COVID-19. The repertoires were released in a freely available public database meant as a resource for research on the immune response to SARS-CoV-2. Samples came from the ongoing ImmuneRACE study (first 160 participants) plus 1,254 subjects from 6 global collaborators. Sample metadata almost always included a de-identified subject ID, COVID-19 status, age in years and sex. Where available, HLA class I and class II types were obtained from metadata supplied by the sample provider rather than from assay-based typing. The full study reports these points: The quantity of clinical and demographic metadata differed by source and by participant and was supplied without curation.

V is trimmed back by 5 bases and J by 8 bases, and the junction contains 10 bases that no gene match accounts for. Including the terminal cysteine and phenylalanine, the CDR3 comprises 16 residues. Of the read, only the CDR3 DNA is kept; its 48 bases are in frame from base 1. CDR1 LNHDA and CDR2 SQIVND are derived from the germline V gene (reference sequence). Whole blood was collected in K2EDTA tubes by collaborating institutions according to the institutions' own protocols. Collaborator samples were shipped for TCRbeta analysis as frozen whole blood, isolated PBMCs, or DNA extracted from either sample type. On this clone: Its antigen is still unknown. Base quality data are lacking; no much larger clone is found one base away.

TCRbeta CDR3 regions were amplified from genomic DNA using the immunoSEQ Assay, a bias-controlled multiplex PCR. The paper's processing steps were these. The number of nucleated cells in each sample was estimated from the amplification of reference gene primers within the assay. To quantify the absolute abundance of each unique TCRbeta CDR3 rearrangement, sequence reads were collapsed and filtered. For each sample, productive Simpson clonality was calculated by taking the square root of Simpson's diversity index across productive rearrangements. Entries here come from immuneACCESS through TCRdb and include only in-frame sequences with V and J called. Some clones fail to appear in such tables; in the studies checked, an unresolved V gene covers under half of the shortfall, and the cause of the remainder is unknown. The D gene and trimming were derived from the DNA, and the V and J assignments and clone size from that table. The sample records roughly 380,000 clones, 85% of which are singletons. Approximately 3.6% of the sample goes to the ten largest clones.

The source of this sequence is a woman aged 18-30 years with acute or convalescent COVID-19. Sequences were obtained from peripheral blood. The V gene is TRBV19 and the J gene is TRBJ1-6, and 9 junction bases match TRBD1. The nucleotide sequence reads TGTGCCAGTAGTCAACCCCTGGGACAGGGACATTCACCCCTCCACTTT. The translation is CASSQPLGQGHSPLHF.